The entry that follows covers one TCR beta chain sequence. The antigen is undetermined. Germline assignment: CDR1 MNHEY and CDR2 SVGAGI. V lost 4 bases to trimming and J lost 9 bases; unmatched junction nucleotides: 2. There are 13 residues in the CDR3. This sample is drawn from a study of cytomegalovirus exposure and HLA in healthy donors. Notes on the study in general: A link between a missense DCLRE1C variant and TCR beta V- and J-gene trimming emerged from a later analysis.

The study ran its PCR with 60 Vbeta and 13 Jbeta primers. Assay used: immunoSEQ multiplex PCR; TCRdb lists only in-frame clones, some missing. The sample shows approximately 120,000 clones, 75% to 85% of them seen only once. The chain couples TRBV6-5 to TRBJ1-6; TRBD1 matches at 8 bases. This clonotype was sampled from a man over 45 in good health and CMV-seronegative. The sequenced sample was PBMCs. In DNA, the CDR3 is TGTGCCAGCAGTTCGGACAGGGCTTCACCCCTCCACTTT. It encodes CASSSDRASPLHF.